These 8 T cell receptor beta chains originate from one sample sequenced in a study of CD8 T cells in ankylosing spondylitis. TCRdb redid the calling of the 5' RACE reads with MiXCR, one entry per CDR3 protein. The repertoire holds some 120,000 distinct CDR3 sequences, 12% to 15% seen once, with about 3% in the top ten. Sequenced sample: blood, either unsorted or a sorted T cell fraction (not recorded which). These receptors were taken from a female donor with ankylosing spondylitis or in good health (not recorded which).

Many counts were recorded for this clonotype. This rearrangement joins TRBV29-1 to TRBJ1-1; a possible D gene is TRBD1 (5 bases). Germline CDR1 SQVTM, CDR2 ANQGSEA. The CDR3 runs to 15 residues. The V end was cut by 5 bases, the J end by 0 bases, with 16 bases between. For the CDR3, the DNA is TGCAGCGTTACCCGGGGCGCATCCATGAACACTGAAGCTTTCTTT. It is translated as CSVTRGASMNTEAFF.

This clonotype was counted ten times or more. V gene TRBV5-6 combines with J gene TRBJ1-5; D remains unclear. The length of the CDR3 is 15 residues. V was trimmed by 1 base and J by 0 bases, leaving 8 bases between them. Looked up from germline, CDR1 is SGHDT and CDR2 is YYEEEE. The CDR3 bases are TGTGCCAGCAGCTTGCGACGGATTAGCAATCAGCCCCAGCATTTT. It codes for CASSLRRISNQPQHF.

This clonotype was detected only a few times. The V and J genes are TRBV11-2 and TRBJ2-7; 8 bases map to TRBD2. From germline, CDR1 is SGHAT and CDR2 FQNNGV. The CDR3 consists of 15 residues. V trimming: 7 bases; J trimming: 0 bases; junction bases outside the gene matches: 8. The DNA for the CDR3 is TGTGCCAGCACCCTAGCGGGTGCCGGCTCCTACGAGCAGTACTTC. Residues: CASTLAGAGSYEQYF.

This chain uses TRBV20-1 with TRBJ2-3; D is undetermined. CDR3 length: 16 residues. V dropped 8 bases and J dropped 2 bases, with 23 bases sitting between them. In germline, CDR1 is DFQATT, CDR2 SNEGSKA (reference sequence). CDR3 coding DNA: TGCAGTAACGCAGCAGGCCCCCTGACTTTCACAGATACGCAGTATTTT. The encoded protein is CSNAAGPLTFTDTQYF.

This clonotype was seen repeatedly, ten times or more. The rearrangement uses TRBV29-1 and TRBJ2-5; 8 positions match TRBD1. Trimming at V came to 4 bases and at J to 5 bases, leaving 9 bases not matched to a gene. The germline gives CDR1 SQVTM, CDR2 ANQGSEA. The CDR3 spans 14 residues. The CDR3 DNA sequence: TGCAGCGTTGTAGGGACAGGCAATTCTGAGACCCAGTACTTC. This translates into CSVVGTGNSETQYF.

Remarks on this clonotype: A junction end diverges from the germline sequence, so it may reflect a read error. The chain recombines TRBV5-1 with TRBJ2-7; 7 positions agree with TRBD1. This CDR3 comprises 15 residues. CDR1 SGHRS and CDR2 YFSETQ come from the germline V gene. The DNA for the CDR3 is TGCGCCCGCAGCCGAGGACAGGCCGAAACCTACGAGCAGTACTTC. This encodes CARSRGQAETYEQYF.

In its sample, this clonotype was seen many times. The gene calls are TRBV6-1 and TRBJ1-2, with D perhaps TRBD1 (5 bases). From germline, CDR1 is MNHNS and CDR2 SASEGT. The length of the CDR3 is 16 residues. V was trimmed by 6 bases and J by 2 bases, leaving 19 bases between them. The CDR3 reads CASRPSDSSPNYGYTF. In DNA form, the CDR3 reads TGTGCCAGCAGACCCTCCGACAGCTCTCCAAACTATGGCTACACCTTC.

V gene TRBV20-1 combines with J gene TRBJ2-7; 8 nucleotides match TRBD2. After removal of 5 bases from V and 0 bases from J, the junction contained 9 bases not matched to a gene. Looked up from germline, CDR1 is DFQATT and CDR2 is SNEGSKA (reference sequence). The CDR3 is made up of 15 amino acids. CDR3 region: CSASVQRGPSYEQYF. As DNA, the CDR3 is TGCAGTGCTTCCGTTCAGCGGGGGCCCTCCTACGAGCAGTACTTC.